This is a list of T cell receptor beta chains from one sample in a study of immune evolution from preneoplasia to lung adenocarcinoma. Some clones are missing from TCRdb's copy, which holds only in-frame ones; the method was immunoSEQ multiplex PCR. The data show several thousand clones, about four fifths seen once. The sample taken for sequencing was FFPE normal lung tissue adjacent to the tumor. Receptors were obtained from a person aged 50-69 years with lung adenocarcinoma. Each CDR3 is given with its conserved first and last residue. D genes are given only for firm matches. Where a row states a size, it is once, few, many or the class of an expanded clone; other rows omit it.

clone_size d_call j_call v_call cdr3_nt cdr3_aa
NA TRBD1 TRBJ2-6 TRBV4-1 TGCGCCAGCAGCCGGACAGGGGTTGGGGCCAACGTCCTGACTTTC CASSRTGVGANVLTF
NA NA TRBJ1-5 TRBV7-9 TGTGCCAGCAGCCCTACCATGGGAGGCAATCAGCCCCAGCATTTT CASSPTMGGNQPQHF
NA TRBD1 TRBJ2-2 TRBV4-2 TGTGCCAGCAGCCTTGACCGGGGGACAGGGATCACCGGGGAGCTGTTTTTT CASSLDRGTGITGELFF
few NA TRBJ2-1 TRBV4-1 TGCGCCAGCAGCCCAGATGTCAGTCTTGGCAATGAGCAGTTCTTC CASSPDVSLGNEQFF
few NA TRBJ2-7 TRBV29-1 TGCAGCGCCGTGACAGGATCCTACGAGCAGTACTTC CSAVTGSYEQYF
NA NA TRBJ1-2 TRBV6-1 TGTGCCAGCAGTGAAGCGGAGGGGCATAGTGGCTACACCTTC CASSEAEGHSGYTF
NA NA TRBJ2-1 TRBV18 TGTGCCAGCTCAGACGATGATGAGCAGTTCTTC CASSDDDEQFF
once NA TRBJ1-5 TRBV2 TGTGCCAGCAGCTCCGGACAGTTCAATCAGCCCCAGCATTTT CASSSGQFNQPQHF
NA NA TRBJ2-7 TRBV5-1 TGCGCCAGCAGCTTGGCGGTCGGAAACTACGAGCAGTACTTC CASSLAVGNYEQYF
NA NA TRBJ2-1 TRBV28 TGTGCCAGCAGTTTACAGGGTTCTTGGTATGAGCAGTTCTTC CASSLQGSWYEQFF
NA NA TRBJ1-2 TRBV4-1 TGCGCCAGCAGCCAAGATCGGGAATTTGGAGGTGGCTACACCTTC CASSQDREFGGGYTF
NA TRBD1 TRBJ1-2 TRBV19 TGTGCCAGTAGTCCGACAGGGGGTTATGGCTACACCTTC CASSPTGGYGYTF
once NA TRBJ2-7 TRBV19 TGTGCCAGTAGTACTGTAGGAGACGAGCAGTACTTC CASSTVGDEQYF
NA TRBD1 TRBJ2-2 TRBV6-5 TGTGCCAGCAGCCCCGGACAGGTCCACACCGGGGAGCTGTTTTTT CASSPGQVHTGELFF
NA NA TRBJ2-2 TRBV30 TGTGCCTGGAGTGCCGATGGAGCTCTCCTTACCGGGGAGCTGTTTTTT CAWSADGALLTGELFF
NA TRBD2 TRBJ2-7 TRBV11-2 TGTGCCAGCAGCTTGGAGCGGCGGGGGAGTTACGAGCAGTACTTC CASSLERRGSYEQYF
NA TRBD1 TRBJ1-4 TRBV6-1 TGTGCCAGCAGTGTTGACAGGGGAAGTGGAACTAATGAAAAACTGTTTTTT CASSVDRGSGTNEKLFF
few NA TRBJ2-2 TRBV29-1 TGCAGCGTTGAGGAGGTAGGGCTCACCACCGGGGAGCTGTTTTTT CSVEEVGLTTGELFF
few NA TRBJ2-1 TRBV7-6 TGTGCCAGCAGCTTAGTTGAGGCCGGTGAGCAGTTCTTC CASSLVEAGEQFF
NA TRBD2 TRBJ2-7 TRBV7-8 TGTGCCAGCACGGTAGCGGGGGACTACGAGCAGTACTTC CASTVAGDYEQYF
NA TRBD2 TRBJ2-7 TRBV30 TGTGCCTGGAATAAAGCTAGCGGTACCTACGAGCAGTACTTC CAWNKASGTYEQYF
NA TRBD2 TRBJ2-1 TRBV7-2 TGTGCCAGCAGACCTCCTAGCGGGAGGCCGAATGAGCAGTTCTTC CASRPPSGRPNEQFF
NA NA TRBJ2-1 TRBV7-9 TGTGCCAGCACTCGATATAAACCCCTAAGCGGACACTACAATGAGCAGTTCTTC CASTRYKPLSGHYNEQFF
NA NA TRBJ2-3 TRBV5-1 TGCGCCAGCAGCTTGGCAGATACGCAGTATTTT CASSLADTQYF
NA TRBD1 TRBJ1-4 TRBV30 TGTGCCTGGAGTCCGACAGGGGCCCCTAATGAAAAACTGTTTTTT CAWSPTGAPNEKLFF
NA NA TRBJ2-3 TRBV7-9 TGTGCCAGCAGCTTACAGAGCGGGAGCACAGATACGCAGTATTTT CASSLQSGSTDTQYF
NA NA TRBJ1-5 TRBV2 TGTGCCAGCAGCTCCGGGCACGCTAGCAATCAGCCCCAGCATTTT CASSSGHASNQPQHF